The next 11 T cell receptor beta chains were all read from a single sample in a study of T cells after yellow fever vaccination (dated by TCRdb to the late 2010s). The meaning of the sample's treatment or condition label: live attenuated yellow fever vaccine strain. Libraries were constructed by 5' RACE. TCRdb shows the sequencer as Illumina HiSeq 2500. TCRdb reran the public reads through fastp at Q25 and MiXCR, keeping productive beta chains. Here each entry gathers all rows of one CDR3 protein and keeps the most common genes and DNA. For this sample the table gives 450,000 to 550,000 distinct CDR3 sequences, of which under 25% were detected only once. 14% of the sample is in the top ten clones. The sequencing used PBMCs, collected 15 days after the yellow fever booster vaccination. These receptors came from a man aged 25 to 40 who received the YFV17D yellow fever vaccine.

This clonotype showed up just a few times. The CDR3 loop reads CASNSDTYLNEQFF. CDR3 sequence (DNA): TGTGCCAGTAACTCAGACACATACCTCAATGAGCAGTTCTTC. V usage is TRBV19 and J usage is TRBJ2-1; the D is unclear. The ends were cut back, 7 bases at V and 6 bases at J, with 16 bases in the middle. The germline CDR1 and CDR2 sequences are LNHDA and SQIVND (reference sequence). CDR3 length: 14 amino acids.

This clonotype has just a few counts. This chain links TRBV7-6 with TRBJ2-5; 13 bases map to TRBD2. The CDR3 runs to 14 residues. V shed 7 bases and J 6 bases; nucleotides not matched to a gene: 5. Germline loops: CDR1 SGHVS, CDR2 FNYEAQ. This CDR3 is CASIPGTSGKTQYF. CDR3 nucleotides: TGTGCCAGCATCCCGGGGACTAGCGGGAAGACCCAGTACTTC.

This clonotype was counted a few times. Mismatch with germline at one junction end may stem from a read error. The chain joins TRBV7-7 to TRBJ2-3; 13 bases fit TRBD2. Germline V gene lookup returns CDR1 SSHAT and CDR2 FNYEAQ (reference sequence). This CDR3 contains 15 residues. For the CDR3, the DNA is TGTGCTAGCAGCCGCGGGACTAGCGGGGTGAATACGCAGTATTTT. Translation gives CASSRGTSGVNTQYF.

This clonotype was picked up a small number of times. The chain couples TRBV15 to TRBJ2-7; D not resolved. This CDR3 spans 16 amino acids. Trimming removed 1 base from V and 0 bases from J, with 13 bases in between. Per germline, CDR1 LNHNV and CDR2 YYDKDF (reference sequence). CDR3 nucleotide sequence: TGTGCCACCAGCAGAGTCGCAGGAGATAGCTCCTACGAGCAGTACTTC. Protein sequence: CATSRVAGDSSYEQYF. The full variable domain, its missing parts supplied by reference TRBV15 and TRBJ2-7, is DAMVIQNPRYQVTQFGKPVTLSCSQTLNHNVMYWYQQKSSQAPKLLFHYYDKDFNNEADTPDNFQSRRPNTSFCFLDIRSPGLGDTAMYLCATSRVAGDSSYEQYFGPGTRLTVT.

This rearrangement joins TRBV27 to TRBJ2-7; TRBD2 aligns across 12 bases. V lost 7 bases to trimming and J lost 3 bases; unmatched junction nucleotides: 4. This CDR3 has 14 residues. Looked up from germline, CDR1 is MNHEY and CDR2 is SMNVEV (reference sequence). The chain's CDR3 is CASIQLAGGYEQYF. As DNA, the CDR3 is TGTGCCAGCATCCAACTAGCGGGAGGCTACGAGCAGTACTTC.

CDR3 in DNA: TGTGCCAGCAGCCAGGGACTCCAGAGCTCCTACAATGAGCAGTTCTTC. This encodes CASSQGLQSSYNEQFF. The chain links TRBV5-5 to TRBJ2-1; a possible D gene is TRBD2 (6 bases). Trimming stripped 4 bases from V and 0 bases from J, with 14 bases between. Germline-derived CDR1 and CDR2 are SGHKS and YYEKEE (reference sequence). This CDR3 is 16 amino acids long.

In this sample, this clonotype turned up a few times. This chain uses TRBV20-1 with TRBJ1-6; 9 positions match TRBD1. The CDR3 consists of 13 residues. Germline CDR1 and CDR2: DFQATT and SNEGSKA (reference sequence). The CDR3, as DNA: TGCATCGTCCGGGGACAGGGTAATTCACCCCTCCACTTT. Its translation: CIVRGQGNSPLHF.

This clonotype was seen a handful of times. This chain links TRBV7-2 with TRBJ2-7; D is undetermined. V shed 4 bases and J shed 9 bases, with 19 bases lying between them. Germline lookup yields CDR1 SGHTA and CDR2 FQGNSA. There are 14 residues in the CDR3. CDR3 coding DNA: TGTGCCAGCAGCTCCGCTGCGCTAGGGCTGGTGCAGTACTTC. Its translation is CASSSAALGLVQYF.

There are many counts of this clonotype. The J gene is TRBJ2-7, the V gene TRBV7-2; maybe TRBD2 (6 bases). CDR3 length equals 17 residues. Germline assignment: CDR1 SGHTA and CDR2 FQGNSA. Between the trimmed V and J ends, which lost 0 bases and 0 bases, there was a span of 15 bases. The DNA for the CDR3 is TGTGCCAGCAGCTTAGCCGGGGGACGTAGGAGCTCCTACGAGCAGTACTTC. Translated: CASSLAGGRRSSYEQYF.

V and J are TRBV12-3 or TRBV12-4 and TRBJ2-1, with 8 bases matching TRBD2. Unmatched junction bases numbered 5, after V lost 1 base and J lost 3 bases. The CDR3 totals 16 residues. The CDR3 DNA reads TGTGCCAGCAGTTTAGAGAGCGGGAGTCTCTACAATGAGCAGTTCTTC. It translates to CASSLESGSLYNEQFF.

The chain has TRBV5-1 and TRBJ1-1, with D possibly matching TRBD1 (5 bases). Germline V CDR1 and CDR2: SGHRS, YFSETQ. With 4 bases removed from V and 4 bases from J, the gap between germline ends came to 14 bases. The CDR3 covers 14 residues. The CDR3 DNA reads as TGCGCCAGCAGCCCCGCCAGGGAGGGCACTGAAGCTTTCTTT. This encodes CASSPAREGTEAFF.